This TCR beta chain was retrieved from a study of shared clonotypes between healthy human individuals. Study-wide results and caveats: All-four-donor shared clonotypes had higher generation probabilities than non-shared clonotypes did.

Turning to this clone: Its antigen is as yet unknown.

The deep-level immunoSEQ assay was used. Profiled with immunoSEQ multiplex PCR; TCRdb holds only in-frame clones, not every one. The data show about 2.1 million clones, roughly 91% seen once. The CDR3 contains 14 residues. Trimming stripped 1 base from V and 9 bases from J, with 13 bases between. Per germline, CDR1 SEHNR and CDR2 FQNEAQ (reference sequence). In the naive CD8 group, cells lacked CD45RO and were positively selected for CCR7, so terminally differentiated effector memory CD45RA+ cells were left out. The clonotype originates from a man between 18 and 35 years old in good health. Some clones in this sample may be carry-over from other donors' samples. The sequencing input was naive CD8+ T cells from PBMCs. This chain uses TRBV7-9 with TRBJ2-4; no firm D call. CDR3 in amino acids: CASSLVEPRGIQYF. The CDR3 DNA reads as TGTGCCAGCAGCTTAGTGGAACCCCGTGGCATTCAGTACTTC.